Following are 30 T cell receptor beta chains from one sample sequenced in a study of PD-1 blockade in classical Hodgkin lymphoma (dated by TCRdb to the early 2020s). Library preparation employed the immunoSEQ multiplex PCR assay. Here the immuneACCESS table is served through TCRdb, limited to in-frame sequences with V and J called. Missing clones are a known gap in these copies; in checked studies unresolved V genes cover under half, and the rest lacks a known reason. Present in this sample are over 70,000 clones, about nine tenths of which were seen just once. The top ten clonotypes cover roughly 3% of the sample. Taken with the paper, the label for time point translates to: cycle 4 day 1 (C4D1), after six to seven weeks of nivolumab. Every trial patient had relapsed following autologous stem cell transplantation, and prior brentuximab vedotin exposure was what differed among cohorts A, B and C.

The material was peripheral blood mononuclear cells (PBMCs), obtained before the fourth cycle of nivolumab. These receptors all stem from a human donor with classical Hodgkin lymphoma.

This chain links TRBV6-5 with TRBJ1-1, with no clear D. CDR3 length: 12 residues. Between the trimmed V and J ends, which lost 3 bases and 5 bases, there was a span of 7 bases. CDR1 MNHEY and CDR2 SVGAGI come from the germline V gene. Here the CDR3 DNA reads TGTGCCAGCAGTTATGCCGGGACTGAAGCTTTCTTT. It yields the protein CASSYAGTEAFF.

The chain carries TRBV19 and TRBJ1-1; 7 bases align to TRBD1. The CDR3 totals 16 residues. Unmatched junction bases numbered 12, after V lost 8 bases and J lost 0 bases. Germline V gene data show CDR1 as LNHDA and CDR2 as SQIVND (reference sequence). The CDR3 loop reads CASRWTGLSVNTEAFF. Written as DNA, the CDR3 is TGTGCCAGTCGATGGACAGGCCTCTCCGTGAACACTGAAGCTTTCTTT.

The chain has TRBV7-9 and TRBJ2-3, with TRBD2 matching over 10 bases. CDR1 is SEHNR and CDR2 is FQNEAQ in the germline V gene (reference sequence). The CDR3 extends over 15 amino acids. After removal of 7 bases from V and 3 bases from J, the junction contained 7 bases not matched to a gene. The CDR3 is CASIRLAGLTDTQYF. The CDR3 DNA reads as TGTGCCAGCATCCGACTAGCGGGTTTGACAGATACGCAGTATTTT. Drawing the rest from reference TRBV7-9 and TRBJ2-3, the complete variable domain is DTGVSQNPRHKITKRGQNVTFRCDPISEHNRLYWYRQTLGQGPEFLTYFQNEAQLEKSRLLSDRFSAERPKGSFSTLEIQRTEQGDSAMYLCASIRLAGLTDTQYFGPGTRLTVL.

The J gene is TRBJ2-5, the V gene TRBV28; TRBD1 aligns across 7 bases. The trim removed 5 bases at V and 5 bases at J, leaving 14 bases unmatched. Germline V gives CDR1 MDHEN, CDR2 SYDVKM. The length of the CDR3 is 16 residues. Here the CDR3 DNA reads TGTGCCAGCAGTGCCGAAGACAGGGACCCCAGGGAGACCCAGTACTTC. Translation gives CASSAEDRDPRETQYF.

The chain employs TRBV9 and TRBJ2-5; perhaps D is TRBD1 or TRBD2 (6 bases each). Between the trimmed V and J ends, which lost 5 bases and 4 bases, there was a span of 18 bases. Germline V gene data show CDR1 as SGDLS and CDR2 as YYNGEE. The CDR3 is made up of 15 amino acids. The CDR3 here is CASSIPGAGPETQYF. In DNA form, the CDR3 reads TGTGCCAGCAGTATACCGGGGGCAGGGCCAGAGACCCAGTACTTC.

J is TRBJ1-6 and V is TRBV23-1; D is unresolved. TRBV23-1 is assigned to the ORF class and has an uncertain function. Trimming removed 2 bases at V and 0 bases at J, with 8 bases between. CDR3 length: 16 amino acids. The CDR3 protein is CASSQGQTSYNSPLHF. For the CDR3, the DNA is TGCGCCAGCAGTCAAGGGCAGACCTCCTATAATTCACCCCTCCACTTT.

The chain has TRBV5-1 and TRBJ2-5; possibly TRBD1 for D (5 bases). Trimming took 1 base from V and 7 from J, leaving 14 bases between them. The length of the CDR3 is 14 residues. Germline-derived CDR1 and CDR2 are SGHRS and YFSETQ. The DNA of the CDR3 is TGCGCCAGCAGCTTGTTAGGGGAAAAGGCGACCCAGTACTTC. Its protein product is CASSLLGEKATQYF. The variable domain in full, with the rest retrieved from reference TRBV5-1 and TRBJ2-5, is KAGVTQTPRYLIKTRGQQVTLSCSPISGHRSVSWYQQTPGQGLQFLFEYFSETQRNKGNFPGRFSGRQFSNSRSEMNVSTLELGDSALYLCASSLLGEKATQYFGPGTRLLVL.

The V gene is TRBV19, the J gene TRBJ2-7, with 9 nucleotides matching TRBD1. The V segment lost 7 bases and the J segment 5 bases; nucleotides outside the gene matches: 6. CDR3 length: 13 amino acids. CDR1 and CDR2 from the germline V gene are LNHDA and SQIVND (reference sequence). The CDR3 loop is CASTGTGSHEQYF. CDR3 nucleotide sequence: TGTGCCAGTACCGGGACAGGGAGCCACGAGCAGTACTTC.

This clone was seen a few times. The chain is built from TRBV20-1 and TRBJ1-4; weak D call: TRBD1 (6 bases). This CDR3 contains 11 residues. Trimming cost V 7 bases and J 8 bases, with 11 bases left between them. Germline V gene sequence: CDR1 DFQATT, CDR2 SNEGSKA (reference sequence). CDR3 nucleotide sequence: TGCAGTGTTACGGACAGCGAAAAACTGTTTTTT. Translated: CSVTDSEKLFF.

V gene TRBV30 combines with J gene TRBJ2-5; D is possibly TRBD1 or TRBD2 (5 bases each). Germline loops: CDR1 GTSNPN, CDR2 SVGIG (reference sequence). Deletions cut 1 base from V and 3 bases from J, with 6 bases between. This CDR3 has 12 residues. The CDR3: CAWSGGKETQYF. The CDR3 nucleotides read TGTGCCTGGAGTGGGGGGAAAGAGACCCAGTACTTC.

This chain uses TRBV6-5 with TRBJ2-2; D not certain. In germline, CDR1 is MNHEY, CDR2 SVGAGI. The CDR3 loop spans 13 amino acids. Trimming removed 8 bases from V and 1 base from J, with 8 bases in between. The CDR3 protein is CASVKGNTGELFF. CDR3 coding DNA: TGTGCCAGCGTTAAGGGGAACACCGGGGAGCTGTTTTTT.

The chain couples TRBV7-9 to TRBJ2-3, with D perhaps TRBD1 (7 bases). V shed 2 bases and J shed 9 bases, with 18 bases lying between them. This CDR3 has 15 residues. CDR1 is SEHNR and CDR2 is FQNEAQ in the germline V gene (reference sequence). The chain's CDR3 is CASSLSGGNWGTQYF. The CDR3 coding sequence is TGTGCCAGCAGCTTATCAGGGGGGAATTGGGGAACGCAGTATTTT.

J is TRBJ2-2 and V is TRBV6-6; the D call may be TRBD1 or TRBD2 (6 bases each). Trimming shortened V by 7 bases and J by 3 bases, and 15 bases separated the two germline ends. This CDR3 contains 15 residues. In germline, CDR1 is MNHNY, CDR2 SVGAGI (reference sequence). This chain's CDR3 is CASTMGGPDTGELFF. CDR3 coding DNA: TGTGCCAGCACGATGGGGGGCCCCGACACCGGGGAGCTGTTTTTT.

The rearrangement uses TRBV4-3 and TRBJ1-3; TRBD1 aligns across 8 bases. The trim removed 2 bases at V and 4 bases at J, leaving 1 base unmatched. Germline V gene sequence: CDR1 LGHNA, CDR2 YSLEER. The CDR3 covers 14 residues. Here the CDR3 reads CASSQRTGGNTIYF. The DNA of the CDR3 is TGCGCCAGCAGCCAAAGGACAGGGGGAAACACCATATATTTT.

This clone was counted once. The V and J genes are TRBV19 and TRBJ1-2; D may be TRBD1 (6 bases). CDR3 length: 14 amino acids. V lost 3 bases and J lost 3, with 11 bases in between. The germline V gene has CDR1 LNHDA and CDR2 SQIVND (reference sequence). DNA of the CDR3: TGTGCCAGTAGTATCCAGGGGCCGGACTATGGCTACACCTTC. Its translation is CASSIQGPDYGYTF.

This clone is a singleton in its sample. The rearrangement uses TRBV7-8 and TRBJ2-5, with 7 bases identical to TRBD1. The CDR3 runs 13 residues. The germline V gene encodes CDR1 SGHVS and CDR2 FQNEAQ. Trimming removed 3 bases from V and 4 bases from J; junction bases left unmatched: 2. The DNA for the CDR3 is TGTGCCAGCAGCTTTGACAGGGCAGAGACCCAGTACTTC. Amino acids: CASSFDRAETQYF.

The CDR3 nucleotides read TGTGCCAGTAGTATTGTCGGGACAGTCTATGGCTACACCTTC. It translates to CASSIVGTVYGYTF. This chain connects TRBV19 to TRBJ1-2; TRBD1 matches at 7 bases. V was pared by 3 bases and J by 4 bases, with 5 bases of the junction left unmatched. The CDR3 has 14 residues. Per germline, CDR1 LNHDA and CDR2 SQIVND (reference sequence). The variable domain in full, completed from reference TRBV19 and TRBJ1-2, reads DGGITQSPKYLFRKEGQNVTLSCEQNLNHDAMYWYRQDPGQGLRLIYYSQIVNDFQKGDIAEGYSVSREKKESFPLTVTSAQKNPTAFYLCASSIVGTVYGYTFGSGTRLTVV.

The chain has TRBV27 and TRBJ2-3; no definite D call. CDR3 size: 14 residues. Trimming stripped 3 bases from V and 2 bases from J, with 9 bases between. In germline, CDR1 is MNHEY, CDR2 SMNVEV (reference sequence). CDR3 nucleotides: TGTGCCAGCAGTTTCCAACTCTACACAGATACGCAGTATTTT. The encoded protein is CASSFQLYTDTQYF.

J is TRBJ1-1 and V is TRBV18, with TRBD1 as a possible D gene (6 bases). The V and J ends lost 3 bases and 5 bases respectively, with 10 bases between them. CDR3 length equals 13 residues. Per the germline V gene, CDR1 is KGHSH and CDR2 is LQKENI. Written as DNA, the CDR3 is TGTGCCAGCTCACCCGGACAGCATACTGAAGCTTTCTTT. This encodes CASSPGQHTEAFF.

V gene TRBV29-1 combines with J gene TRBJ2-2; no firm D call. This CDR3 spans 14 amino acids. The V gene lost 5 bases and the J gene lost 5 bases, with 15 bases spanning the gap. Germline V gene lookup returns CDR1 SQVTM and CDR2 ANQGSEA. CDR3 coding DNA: TGCAGCGTTCAACCGGGCCCGCGGACCGGGGAGCTGTTTTTT. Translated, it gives CSVQPGPRTGELFF.

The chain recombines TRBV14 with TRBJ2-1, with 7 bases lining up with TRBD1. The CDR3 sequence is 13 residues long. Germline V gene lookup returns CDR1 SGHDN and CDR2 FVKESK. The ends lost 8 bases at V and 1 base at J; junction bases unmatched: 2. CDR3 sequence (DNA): TGTGCCAGCCAACAGGGGTCCTACAATGAGCAGTTCTTC. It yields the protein CASQQGSYNEQFF.

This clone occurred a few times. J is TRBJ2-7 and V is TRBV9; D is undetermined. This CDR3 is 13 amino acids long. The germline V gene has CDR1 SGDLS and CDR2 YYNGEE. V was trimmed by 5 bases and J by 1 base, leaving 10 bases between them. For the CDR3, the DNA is TGTGCCAGCAGTCCAGACTGGTCCTACGAGCAGTACTTC. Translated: CASSPDWSYEQYF. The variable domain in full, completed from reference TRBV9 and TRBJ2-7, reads DSGVTQTPKHLITATGQRVTLRCSPRSGDLSVYWYQQSLDQGLQFLIQYYNGEERAKGNILERFSAQQFPDLHSELNLSSLELGDSALYFCASSPDWSYEQYFGPGTRLTVT.

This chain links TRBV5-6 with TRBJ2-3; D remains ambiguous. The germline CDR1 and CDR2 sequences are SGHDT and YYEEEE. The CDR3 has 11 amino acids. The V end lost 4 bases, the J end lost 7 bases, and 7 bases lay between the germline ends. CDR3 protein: CASSRTNTQYF. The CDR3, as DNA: TGTGCCAGCAGCCGGACGAATACGCAGTATTTT.

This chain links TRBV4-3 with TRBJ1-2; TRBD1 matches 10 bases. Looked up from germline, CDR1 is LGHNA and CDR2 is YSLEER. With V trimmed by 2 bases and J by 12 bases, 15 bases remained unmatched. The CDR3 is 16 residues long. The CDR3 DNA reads TGCGCCAGCAGCCAAACCCCGACAGGGGGCGTCGAGATCGACACCTTC. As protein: CASSQTPTGGVEIDTF.

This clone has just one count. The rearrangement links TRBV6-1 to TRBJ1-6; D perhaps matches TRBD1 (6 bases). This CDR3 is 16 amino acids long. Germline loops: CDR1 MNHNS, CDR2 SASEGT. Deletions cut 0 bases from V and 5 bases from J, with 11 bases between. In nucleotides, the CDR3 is TGTGCCAGCAGTGAAGCCCCAACAGGGAATAATTCACCCCTCCACTTT. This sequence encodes CASSEAPTGNNSPLHF.

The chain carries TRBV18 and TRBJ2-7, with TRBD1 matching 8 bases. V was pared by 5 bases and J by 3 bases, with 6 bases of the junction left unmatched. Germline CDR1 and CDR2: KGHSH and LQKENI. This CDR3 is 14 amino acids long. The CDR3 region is CASSWPGQDYEQYF. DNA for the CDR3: TGTGCCAGCTCATGGCCGGGACAGGACTACGAGCAGTACTTC.

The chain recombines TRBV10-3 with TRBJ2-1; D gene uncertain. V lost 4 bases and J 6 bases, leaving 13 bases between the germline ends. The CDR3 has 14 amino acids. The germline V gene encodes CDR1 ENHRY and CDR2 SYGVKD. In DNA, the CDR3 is TGTGCCATCAGTGGTCGGACCAGAAGCAATGAGCAGTTCTTC. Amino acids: CAISGRTRSNEQFF.

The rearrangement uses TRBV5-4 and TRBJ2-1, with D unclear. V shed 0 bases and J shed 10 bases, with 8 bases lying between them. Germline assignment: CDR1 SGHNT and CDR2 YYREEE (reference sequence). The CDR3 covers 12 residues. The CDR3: CASSLGLREQFF. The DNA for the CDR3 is TGTGCCAGCAGCTTGGGGTTGAGGGAGCAGTTCTTC.

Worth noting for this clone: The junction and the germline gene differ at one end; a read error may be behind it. The CDR3 region has the DNA TGTACCAGCAGTTTATCCAGTTTCAATCAGCCCCAGCATTTT. Protein product: CTSSLSSFNQPQHF. J is TRBJ1-5 and V is TRBV28; D is unclear. The CDR3 has 14 residues. The germline V gene encodes CDR1 MDHEN and CDR2 SYDVKM.

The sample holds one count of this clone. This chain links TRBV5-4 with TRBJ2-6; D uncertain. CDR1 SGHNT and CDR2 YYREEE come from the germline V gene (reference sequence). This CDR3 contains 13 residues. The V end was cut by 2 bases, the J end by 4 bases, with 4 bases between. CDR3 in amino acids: CASSFRGANVLTF. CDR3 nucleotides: TGTGCCAGCAGCTTTAGAGGGGCCAACGTCCTGACTTTC.